A single sample is the source of the 27 T cell receptor beta chains below, sequenced in a study of shared clonotypes between healthy human individuals (dated by TCRdb to the early 2020s). Receptor amplification or capture employed the immunoSEQ multiplex PCR assay. TCRdb mirrors the immuneACCESS table, restricted to in-frame sequences. Some clones are absent from its copies; in checked studies, under half trace to an unresolved V gene, and the reason for the others is unknown. This sample is represented by 1.6 million or so clones; roughly 98.5% of them were singletons. Approximately 0.4% of the sample comes from the top ten. Material for sequencing was naive CD4+ T cells sorted from blood. Read against the paper, the sample's cell subset or site label means: CD45RA+ positively selected. These receptor sequences come from a man under 40 in good health.

A remark on this clone: One end of the junction varies from germline; a read error may be responsible. The V call is TRBV7-7, the J call TRBJ2-7, with TRBD1 identical over 9 bases. The CDR3 loop spans 14 amino acids. Looked up from germline, CDR1 is SSHAT and CDR2 is FNYEAQ (reference sequence). In nucleotides, the CDR3 is TGTGCTAGCAGCTTAGGGACAGGGACCTACGAGCAGTACTTC. This translates into CASSLGTGTYEQYF.

The J gene is TRBJ2-7, the V gene TRBV2; D is possibly TRBD1 or TRBD2 (5 bases each). Between the trimmed V and J ends, which lost 1 base and 5 bases, there was a span of 12 bases. Germline loops: CDR1 SNHLY, CDR2 FYNNEI. The CDR3 is 14 amino acids. In DNA, the CDR3 is TGTGCCAGCAGTGAAGTTGGGACCTTGGACGAGCAGTACTTC. Its protein is CASSEVGTLDEQYF.

The rearrangement uses TRBV2 and TRBJ2-5; no clear D gene. Germline CDR1 is SNHLY and CDR2 is FYNNEI. V lost 11 bases, J lost 5 bases, and 12 bases lay in between. The CDR3 is 11 amino acids. CDR3 bases: TGTGCCGGCTATCCGTCGGAGACCCAGTACTTC. It encodes CAGYPSETQYF.

The chain uses TRBV2 and TRBJ2-1, with TRBD1 matching over 11 bases. The V segment lost 2 bases and the J segment 3 bases; nucleotides outside the gene matches: 3. Per the germline V gene, CDR1 is SNHLY and CDR2 is FYNNEI. This CDR3 comprises 16 residues. The CDR3 bases are TGTGCCAGCAGTGAATCGGGACAGGGGGTCTACAATGAGCAGTTCTTC. Its translation: CASSESGQGVYNEQFF.

J is TRBJ2-7 and V is TRBV27; TRBD1 aligns across 11 bases. The CDR3 sequence is 15 residues long. Per the germline V gene, CDR1 is MNHEY and CDR2 is SMNVEV (reference sequence). V gave up 5 bases and J gave up 3 bases; unmatched junction bases: 6. The CDR3 loop reads CASSTWTGGRYEQYF. CDR3 nucleotide sequence: TGTGCCAGCAGTACCTGGACAGGGGGCCGCTACGAGCAGTACTTC.

V is TRBV21-1 and J is TRBJ1-2. TRBV21-1 is a documented pseudogene. The CDR3 sequence is 15 residues long. CDR3 loop: CASSKEGPGDYGYTF. The CDR3 DNA sequence: TGTGCCAGCAGCAAAGAGGGACCCGGGGACTATGGCTACACCTTC.

The chain joins TRBV4-1 to TRBJ2-1, with D possibly TRBD2 on 5 matching bases. The CDR3 is 13 amino acids. With 6 bases removed from V and 7 bases from J, the gap between germline ends came to 13 bases. Looked up from germline, CDR1 is MGHRA and CDR2 is YSYEKL. The CDR3 is CASRYPGENEQFF. CDR3 DNA: TGCGCCAGCAGATATCCCGGGGAGAATGAGCAGTTCTTC.

This clone was observed a single time. The chain combines TRBV6-5 with TRBJ2-7; tentative D call: TRBD2 (5 bases). V lost 0 bases, J lost 1 base, and 10 bases lay in between. The germline gives CDR1 MNHEY, CDR2 SVGAGI. The CDR3 is 15 amino acids. As DNA, the CDR3 is TGTGCCAGCAGTTACTCCCTCAGAGGGTCCTACGAGCAGTACTTC. Translated, it gives CASSYSLRGSYEQYF.

Only one count was recorded for this clone. The V and J genes are TRBV30 and TRBJ2-7, with TRBD2 matching 13 bases. Germline V gene lookup returns CDR1 GTSNPN and CDR2 SVGIG (reference sequence). There are 12 residues in the CDR3. The J segment lost 12 bases and the V segment lost 4 bases, leaving 6 bases of the junction unmatched. The CDR3 is CAWKAGLAGVYF. CDR3 bases: TGTGCCTGGAAAGCCGGACTAGCGGGAGTGTACTTC.

The gene calls are TRBV28 and TRBJ1-5; D call uncertain. The germline gives CDR1 MDHEN, CDR2 SYDVKM. This CDR3 has 13 residues. With 6 bases removed from V and 2 bases from J, the gap between germline ends came to 8 bases. The DNA of the CDR3 is TGTGCCAGCAGGGTCTCGGGCAATCAGCCCCAGCATTTT. Translated, it gives CASRVSGNQPQHF.

The V call is TRBV10-2, the J call TRBJ2-7; 8 bases agree with TRBD2. The J segment lost 5 bases and the V segment lost 2 bases, leaving 11 bases of the junction unmatched. This CDR3 contains 16 residues. Germline CDR1 and CDR2: WSHSY and SAAADI. CDR3 region: CASSEPRGVISNEQYF. The CDR3 DNA sequence: TGCGCCAGCAGTGAGCCGCGGGGGGTGATATCGAACGAGCAGTACTTC.

This chain joins TRBV27 and TRBJ2-5, with 9 bases matching TRBD2. The CDR3 has 15 amino acids. Germline V lookup: CDR1 MNHEY, CDR2 SMNVEV (reference sequence). Trimming took 4 bases from V and 5 from J; bases not matched to a gene: 8. This CDR3 is CASSYSGSGGETQYF. The CDR3 nucleotides read TGTGCCAGCAGTTATAGCGGGAGTGGGGGGGAGACCCAGTACTTC.

In this sample, this clone turned up once. The chain is built from TRBV5-4 and TRBJ2-7; possibly TRBD2 for D (6 bases). Trimming pared 2 bases from V and 6 bases from J, leaving 12 bases between. Germline CDR1 SGHNT, CDR2 YYREEE (reference sequence). This CDR3 contains 13 residues. The CDR3 loop is CASSLGGSGEQYF. The CDR3 DNA reads TGTGCCAGCAGCTTAGGAGGGAGCGGCGAGCAGTACTTC.

The chain is built from TRBV28 and TRBJ2-2; 11 bases are a match to TRBD1. Losses at the gene ends were 2 bases for V and 4 bases for J; bases not matched to a gene: 6. The germline CDR1 and CDR2 sequences are MDHEN and SYDVKM. The CDR3 loop spans 17 amino acids. CDR3 in amino acids: CASSLTGQGVVTGELFF. The CDR3, as DNA: TGTGCCAGCAGTTTAACGGGACAGGGGGTAGTCACCGGGGAGCTGTTTTTT.

The chain combines TRBV5-1 with TRBJ1-3; D ambiguous. The V end lost 4 bases, the J end lost 1 base, and 9 bases lay between the germline ends. Per germline, CDR1 SGHRS and CDR2 YFSETQ. This CDR3 region has 14 residues. The CDR3 DNA reads TGCGCCAGCAGCCCAGGCCGTTCTGGAAACACCATATATTTT. Amino acids: CASSPGRSGNTIYF.

The V call is TRBV27, the J call TRBJ2-3; 12 bases map to TRBD2. Germline V gene lookup returns CDR1 MNHEY and CDR2 SMNVEV (reference sequence). The length of the CDR3 is 19 residues. V trimming: 8 bases; J trimming: 1 base; junction bases outside the gene matches: 16. The CDR3 bases are TGTGCCAGCTCTACGGCCGGGCTAGCGGGAGGGCGGGGCACAGATACGCAGTATTTT. This codes for CASSTAGLAGGRGTDTQYF.

This chain links TRBV5-5 with TRBJ2-7, with D uncertain. The germline V gene encodes CDR1 SGHKS and CDR2 YYEKEE (reference sequence). V gave up 0 bases and J gave up 6 bases, with 4 bases separating them. The CDR3 loop spans 11 amino acids. Here the CDR3 reads CASSLGLEQYF. The CDR3 DNA sequence: TGTGCCAGCAGCTTGGGGCTCGAGCAGTACTTC.

This chain joins TRBV5-4 and TRBJ2-7; TRBD1 matches 11 bases. The trim removed 0 bases at V and 3 bases at J, leaving 8 bases unmatched. Germline lookup yields CDR1 SGHNT and CDR2 YYREEE (reference sequence). This CDR3 spans 17 amino acids. Written as DNA, the CDR3 is TGTGCCAGCAGCTTGGGCCCTTTGGGACAGGGGGACTACGAGCAGTACTTC. Its protein is CASSLGPLGQGDYEQYF.

This chain joins TRBV27 and TRBJ1-5; D perhaps matches TRBD1 (5 bases). CDR3 size: 16 residues. V was cut by 6 bases and J by 0 bases, with 15 bases left in between. CDR1 is MNHEY and CDR2 is SMNVEV in the germline V gene (reference sequence). For the CDR3, the DNA is TGTGCCAGCAGACCCCTCAGGGATTTTAGCAATCAGCCCCAGCATTTT. Its translation: CASRPLRDFSNQPQHF.

This chain uses TRBV5-4 with TRBJ2-7, with no clear D. The CDR3 consists of 16 residues. Looked up from germline, CDR1 is SGHNT and CDR2 is YYREEE (reference sequence). V lost 2 bases, J lost 3 bases, and 18 bases lay in between. CDR3 coding DNA: TGTGCCAGCAGCTTCGAGATAGGGCAGCCTTACTACGAGCAGTACTTC. Encoded protein: CASSFEIGQPYYEQYF.

The rearrangement joins TRBV5-4 to TRBJ2-7; 7 positions agree with TRBD2. This CDR3 has 17 amino acids. The ends lost 2 bases at V and 6 bases at J; junction bases unmatched: 17. In germline, CDR1 is SGHNT, CDR2 YYREEE (reference sequence). CDR3 DNA sequence: TGTGCCAGCAGCTTTGGAGGAGCGGGAATGGAGGTAGTCGAGCAGTACTTC. It yields the protein CASSFGGAGMEVVEQYF. Full variable domain (outside the CDR3, taken from reference TRBV5-4 and TRBJ2-7): ETGVTQSPTHLIKTRGQQVTLRCSSQSGHNTVSWYQQALGQGPQFIFQYYREEENGRGNFPPRFSGLQFPNYSSELNVNALELDDSALYLCASSFGGAGMEVVEQYFGPGTRLTVT.

V usage is TRBV2 and J usage is TRBJ1-1, with TRBD1 identical over 8 bases. Germline assignment: CDR1 SNHLY and CDR2 FYNNEI. The CDR3 extends over 14 amino acids. The V gene end was trimmed by 7 bases and the J gene end by 0 bases; junction bases not matched to a gene: 4. The DNA for the CDR3 is TGTGCCAGCAACGGACAGGGACTGAACACTGAAGCTTTCTTT. Amino acid sequence: CASNGQGLNTEAFF. The full variable domain, with the rest looked up from reference TRBV2 and TRBJ1-1, is EPEVTQTPSHQVTQMGQEVILRCVPISNHLYFYWYRQILGQKVEFLVSFYNNEISEKSEIFDDQFSVERPDGSNFTLKIRSTKLEDSAMYFCASNGQGLNTEAFFGQGTRLTVV.

The chain links TRBV7-2 to TRBJ2-3; tentative D call: TRBD2 (5 bases). Trimming left V 1 base short and J 6 bases short, with 11 bases between. This CDR3 region has 14 residues. In germline, CDR1 is SGHTA, CDR2 FQGNSA. CDR3 amino acids: CASSLGPGGDTQYF. DNA for the CDR3: TGTGCCAGCAGCTTAGGTCCGGGCGGGGATACGCAGTATTTT. The variable domain in full, completed from reference TRBV7-2 and TRBJ2-3, reads GAGVSQSPSNKVTEKGKDVELRCDPISGHTALYWYRQSLGQGLEFLIYFQGNSAPDKSGLPSDRFSAERTGGSVSTLTIQRTQQEDSAVYLCASSLGPGGDTQYFGPGTRLTVL.

The chain has TRBV18 and TRBJ1-5; 10 nucleotides align to TRBD1. In germline, CDR1 is KGHSH, CDR2 LQKENI. The CDR3 contains 16 residues. V shed 6 bases and J 7 bases; nucleotides not matched to a gene: 12. In nucleotides, the CDR3 is TGTGCCAGCTCTACTACGGGACAGGGGTTCTGGCAGCCCCAGCATTTT. Encoded protein: CASSTTGQGFWQPQHF.

The chain recombines TRBV5-1 with TRBJ1-1; 8 bases match TRBD1. V gave up 2 bases and J gave up 3 bases; unmatched junction bases: 3. Germline lookup yields CDR1 SGHRS and CDR2 YFSETQ. This CDR3 spans 14 amino acids. CDR3 DNA sequence: TGCGCCAGCAGCTTCCCGGACAGGGACACTGAAGCTTTCTTT. This codes for CASSFPDRDTEAFF.

V and J are TRBV4-1 and TRBJ2-7; 8 bases fit TRBD2. This CDR3 has 15 amino acids. The trim removed 4 bases at V and 3 bases at J, leaving 8 bases unmatched. Germline V lookup: CDR1 MGHRA, CDR2 YSYEKL. CDR3 residues: CASSLSSGSYYEQYF. The CDR3 DNA reads as TGCGCCAGCAGCCTGTCCAGCGGGAGCTACTACGAGCAGTACTTC.

This chain joins TRBV9 and TRBJ2-7; 9 bases fit TRBD2. Trimming at V came to 4 bases and at J to 0 bases, leaving 2 bases not matched to a gene. Germline lookup yields CDR1 SGDLS and CDR2 YYNGEE. The CDR3 runs 14 residues. Here the CDR3 reads CASSFSGSSYEQYF. The DNA for the CDR3 is TGTGCCAGCAGCTTTAGCGGGAGCTCCTACGAGCAGTACTTC.